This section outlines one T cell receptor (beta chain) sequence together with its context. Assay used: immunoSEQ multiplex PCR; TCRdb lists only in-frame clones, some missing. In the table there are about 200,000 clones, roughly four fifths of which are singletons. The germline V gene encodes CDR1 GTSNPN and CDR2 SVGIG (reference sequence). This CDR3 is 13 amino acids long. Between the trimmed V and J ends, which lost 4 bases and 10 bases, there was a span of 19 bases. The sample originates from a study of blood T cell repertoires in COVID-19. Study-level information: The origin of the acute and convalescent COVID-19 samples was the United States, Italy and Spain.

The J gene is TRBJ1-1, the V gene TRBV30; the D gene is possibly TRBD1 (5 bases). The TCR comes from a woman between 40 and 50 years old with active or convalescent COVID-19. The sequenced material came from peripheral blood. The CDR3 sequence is CAWMGGAVGAAFF. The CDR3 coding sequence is TGTGCCTGGATGGGAGGGGCAGTTGGAGCAGCTTTCTTT.